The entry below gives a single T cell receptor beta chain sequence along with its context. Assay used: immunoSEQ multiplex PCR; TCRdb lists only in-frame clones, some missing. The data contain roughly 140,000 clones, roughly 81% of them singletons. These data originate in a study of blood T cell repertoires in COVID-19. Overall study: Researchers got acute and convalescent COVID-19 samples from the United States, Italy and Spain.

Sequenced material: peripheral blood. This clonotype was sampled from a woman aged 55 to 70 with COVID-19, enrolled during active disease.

DNA for the CDR3: TGTGCCAGTAGTATGACACGCGGGACAGGGGATGAGGAGAACAATCAGCCCCAGCATTTT. It yields the protein CASSMTRGTGDEENNQPQHF. The J gene is TRBJ1-5, the V gene TRBV19, with TRBD1 identical over 10 bases. With V trimmed by 3 bases and J by 3 bases, 17 bases remained unmatched. The CDR3 runs 20 residues. Germline CDR1 reads LNHDA; CDR2 reads SQIVND (reference sequence).